This T cell receptor (beta chain) was sequenced during a study of cytomegalovirus exposure and HLA in healthy donors. Study-wide findings and caveats: One later analysis reportedly identified an Asian-associated ancestry cluster that showed fewer N-insertions than the approximately 700-donor mean. Per a prior analysis, the majority of TCR beta V segments were productive roughly 87% or roughly 30% of the time. The majority of TCR sequences were rare, yet some public TCRs appeared in many donors.

Donors had nominal health at sampling but likely had unrecorded immune exposures. To note about this clone: Its cognate antigen is unknown.

From germline, CDR1 is SEHNR and CDR2 FQNEAQ (reference sequence). J was trimmed by 10 bases and V by 2 bases; bases with no gene match: 7. The CDR3 is 15 residues long. PCR involved 60 Vbeta and 13 Jbeta primers. This table comes from immunoSEQ multiplex PCR, and its TCRdb copy is limited to in-frame clones, with some not included. This sample contains under 90,000 clones. The sample consisted of PBMCs. The origin of this receptor is a female donor in good health and CMV-seropositive. The rearrangement joins TRBV7-9 to TRBJ2-1; 11 bases are a match to TRBD2. The CDR3 bases are TGTGCCAGCAGCTTACGGGCTAGCGGGAGGCACGAGCAGTTCTTC. Translated: CASSLRASGRHEQFF.